This T cell receptor (beta chain) was sequenced for a study of CD8 T cells in Susac syndrome. With V trimmed by 4 bases and J by 6 bases, 12 bases remained unmatched. Germline V gives CDR1 MGHRA, CDR2 YSYEKL. The CDR3 length is 17 residues. A quantity of roughly 0.5 to 1 ug RNA underwent reverse transcription using random hexamers. TCRdb called the immunoSEQ multiplex PCR reads again in MiXCR, with one record for every CDR3 protein. The sample holds some 180,000 distinct CDR3 sequences, about 93% seen once. The rearrangement links TRBV4-1 to TRBJ2-7, with 13 nucleotides matching TRBD2. The sample comprised CD4+ T cells from PBMCs. This clonotype was obtained from a human donor in good health. The CDR3 loop is CASSPGLAGSHQREQYF. As DNA, the CDR3 is TGCGCCAGCAGCCCGGGACTAGCGGGGTCCCACCAGCGCGAGCAGTACTTC.